The 32 T cell receptor beta chains listed next were all sequenced from one sample in a study of T-cell reconstitution after alpha-beta-depleted transplantation in children. As it was prepared, the TCRbeta library received unique molecular identifiers. TCRdb redid the calling of the PCR reads with MiXCR, one entry per CDR3 protein. Here the sample spans approximately 500,000 distinct CDR3 sequences, 27% being singletons. The specimen comprised PBMCs, sampled before TCRalphabeta/CD19-depleted stem cell transplant. All receptors come from a boy in the first two years of life with Wiskott-Aldrich syndrome, due to receive a stem cell transplant.

This clonotype was counted a few times. This rearrangement joins TRBV15 to TRBJ1-5; D not resolved. V lost 5 bases to trimming and J lost 5 bases, with 7 bases between them. CDR1 and CDR2 (germline): LNHNV, YYDKDF (reference sequence). The CDR3 length is 12 residues. In DNA, the CDR3 is TGTGCCACCAGCGGACCGTATCAGCCCCAGCATTTT. This gives the protein CATSGPYQPQHF.

This clonotype showed up just a few times. V is TRBV20-1 and J is TRBJ1-2; TRBD1 matches 8 bases. Germline assignment: CDR1 DFQATT and CDR2 SNEGSKA (reference sequence). The J segment lost 1 base and the V segment lost 3 bases, leaving 4 bases of the junction unmatched. The CDR3 is made up of 14 amino acids. The CDR3 spells CSARGTGFNYGYTF. CDR3 DNA: TGCAGTGCTAGGGGGACAGGTTTTAACTATGGCTACACCTTC.

A few counts support this clonotype. The genes are TRBV5-1 and TRBJ2-5; D unresolved. Trimming removed 0 bases at V and 3 bases at J, with 6 bases between. This CDR3 spans 13 amino acids. Germline V gene data show CDR1 as SGHRS and CDR2 as YFSETQ. The CDR3 is CASSLVQEETQYF. CDR3 bases: TGCGCCAGCAGCTTGGTTCAGGAAGAGACCCAGTACTTC.

This sequence joins TRBV20-1 and TRBJ2-1; 7 bases match TRBD2. Germline V gives CDR1 DFQATT, CDR2 SNEGSKA (reference sequence). The CDR3 has 15 residues. After removal of 3 bases from V and 1 base from J, the junction contained 6 bases not matched to a gene. The CDR3 loop reads CSASGLAASYNEQFF. The CDR3 region has the DNA TGCAGTGCTAGCGGGCTAGCGGCGTCCTACAATGAGCAGTTCTTC.

The J gene is TRBJ2-5, the V gene TRBV24-1; a weak D match, TRBD1 (5 bases). Trimming removed 1 base at V and 5 bases at J, with 13 bases between. Germline V gives CDR1 KGHDR, CDR2 SFDVKD. The CDR3 loop spans 15 amino acids. In DNA, the CDR3 is TGTGCCACCAGTGATTTTAGAGGTCCAGGGGAGACCCAGTACTTC. Its translation: CATSDFRGPGETQYF.

J is TRBJ1-1 and V is TRBV20-1; TRBD1 might be the D (5 bases). V dropped 2 bases and J dropped 5 bases, with 12 bases sitting between them. Germline V CDR1 and CDR2: DFQATT, SNEGSKA (reference sequence). The CDR3 runs 13 residues. The CDR3: CSARLSGKTEAFF. The CDR3 DNA follows: TGCAGTGCTAGATTATCAGGGAAAACTGAAGCTTTCTTT.

Only a few counts were recorded for this clonotype. V and J are TRBV20-1 and TRBJ2-7; D is perhaps TRBD2 (6 bases). The CDR3 loop spans 13 amino acids. Trimming took 4 bases from V and 2 from J, leaving 12 bases between them. Germline lookup yields CDR1 DFQATT and CDR2 SNEGSKA (reference sequence). The CDR3 loop reads CSATRDSTYEQYF. CDR3 nucleotide sequence: TGCAGTGCTACGCGGGACTCCACCTACGAGCAGTACTTC.

The V call is TRBV27, the J call TRBJ2-7; 14 nucleotides line up with TRBD2. The CDR3 runs 16 residues. CDR1 and CDR2 from the germline V gene are MNHEY and SMNVEV (reference sequence). V was pared by 5 bases and J by 2 bases, with 5 bases of the junction left unmatched. The CDR3 loop is CASSARLAGGTYEQYF. The CDR3 region has the DNA TGTGCCAGCAGTGCAAGACTAGCGGGAGGGACCTACGAGCAGTACTTC.

This clonotype came up a few times. The chain uses TRBV12-3 or TRBV12-4 and TRBJ1-5, with D tentatively TRBD1 (5 bases). Trimming cost V 4 bases and J 0 bases, with 10 bases left between them. The CDR3 sequence is 15 residues long. CDR3 region: CASSSTEYSNQPQHF. DNA of the CDR3: TGTGCCAGCAGTTCGACAGAATATAGCAATCAGCCCCAGCATTTT.

This chain uses TRBV7-9 with TRBJ2-7, with D possibly TRBD2 on 6 matching bases. The CDR3 consists of 17 residues. Germline V gene data show CDR1 as SEHNR and CDR2 as FQNEAQ (reference sequence). V gave up 1 base and J gave up 0 bases, with 16 bases separating them. The CDR3 region is CASSLGSGPGSSYEQYF. As DNA, the CDR3 is TGTGCCAGCAGCTTAGGATCAGGTCCCGGGAGCTCCTACGAGCAGTACTTC.

The rearrangement links TRBV6-5 to TRBJ2-7; maybe TRBD1 (6 bases). The V end lost 2 bases, the J end lost 2 bases, and 7 bases lay between the germline ends. The CDR3 loop spans 13 amino acids. CDR1 and CDR2 (germline): MNHEY, SVGAGI. DNA for the CDR3: TGTGCCAGCAGTTACGGGACAACCTACGAGCAGTACTTC. Amino acids: CASSYGTTYEQYF.

In this sample, this clonotype turned up a few times. The chain combines TRBV10-3 with TRBJ2-1; no clear D gene. The CDR3 extends over 12 amino acids. V lost 8 bases to trimming and J lost 3 bases, with 8 bases between them. CDR1 is ENHRY and CDR2 is SYGVKD in the germline V gene. The CDR3 loop reads CAIATNYNEQFF. As DNA, the CDR3 is TGTGCCATCGCGACCAACTACAATGAGCAGTTCTTC.

V usage is TRBV5-1 and J usage is TRBJ2-7, with D perhaps TRBD1 (6 bases). Trimming removed 4 bases at V and 6 bases at J, with 14 bases between. The CDR3 is made up of 13 amino acids. Per germline, CDR1 SGHRS and CDR2 YFSETQ. The CDR3 here is CASSLTGLGEQYF. DNA of the CDR3: TGCGCCAGCAGCCTGACAGGTCTTGGCGAGCAGTACTTC.

This chain links TRBV27 with TRBJ1-5; no reliable D call. The CDR3 runs 13 residues. Per the germline V gene, CDR1 is MNHEY and CDR2 is SMNVEV (reference sequence). V lost 4 bases and J lost 2, with 6 bases in between. The CDR3 DNA reads TGTGCCAGCAGTTGGGATGGCAATCAGCCCCAGCATTTT. It specifies CASSWDGNQPQHF.

This chain joins TRBV4-1 and TRBJ2-1; D tentatively reads TRBD1 or TRBD2 (6 bases each). V was clipped by 3 bases and J by 6 bases, with 18 bases between them. The germline CDR1 and CDR2 sequences are MGHRA and YSYEKL. CDR3 length: 16 residues. The CDR3 loop is CASSQIQGLGSNEQFF. CDR3 nucleotide sequence: TGCGCCAGCAGCCAGATACAGGGACTTGGGAGCAATGAGCAGTTCTTC.

This clonotype has only a few counts. V usage is TRBV10-3 and J usage is TRBJ2-3; D may correspond to TRBD1 or TRBD2 (5 bases each). The length of the CDR3 is 11 residues. The germline V and J ends were trimmed by 3 bases and 9 bases, with 7 bases remaining between them. Germline V gives CDR1 ENHRY, CDR2 SYGVKD. CDR3 protein: CAISDGATQYF. DNA for the CDR3: TGTGCCATCAGTGACGGGGCAACGCAGTATTTT.

In its sample, this clonotype was seen a few times. The chain has TRBV5-1 and TRBJ2-6; no clear D gene. The CDR3 totals 14 residues. Germline CDR1 reads SGHRS; CDR2 reads YFSETQ. With 3 bases removed from V and 2 bases from J, the gap between germline ends came to 6 bases. For the CDR3, the DNA is TGCGCCAGCAGCTCCTTAGCTGGGGCCAACGTCCTGACTTTC. Its translation: CASSSLAGANVLTF.

This clonotype has only a few counts. J is TRBJ1-6 and V is TRBV13; 7 positions agree with TRBD1. Germline V gene lookup returns CDR1 PRHDT and CDR2 FYEKMQ (reference sequence). V gave up 2 bases and J gave up 7 bases; unmatched junction bases: 8. The CDR3 has 16 amino acids. The CDR3 region has the DNA TGTGCCAGCAGCTTATATCGCGGCAGGGGGAATTCACCCCTCCACTTT. Its translation is CASSLYRGRGNSPLHF.

The chain couples TRBV20-1 to TRBJ1-5, with D hard to call. The germline gives CDR1 DFQATT, CDR2 SNEGSKA (reference sequence). The length of the CDR3 is 16 residues. Trimming took 4 bases from V and 0 from J, leaving 16 bases between them. CDR3 sequence (DNA): TGCAGTGCTATAGCTGACGACCAATATAGCAATCAGCCCCAGCATTTT. It is translated as CSAIADDQYSNQPQHF.

V is TRBV5-6 and J is TRBJ1-3; D perhaps matches TRBD1 (5 bases). The CDR3 runs 16 residues. V shed 3 bases and J shed 0 bases, with 13 bases lying between them. Germline V lookup: CDR1 SGHDT, CDR2 YYEEEE. CDR3 coding DNA: TGTGCCAGCAGCTCCCAGGACACACACTCTGGAAACACCATATATTTT. Amino acids: CASSSQDTHSGNTIYF.

This rearrangement joins TRBV5-1 to TRBJ2-3; 7 bases align to TRBD1. V was pared by 5 bases and J by 4 bases, with 7 bases of the junction left unmatched. CDR1 and CDR2 from the germline V gene are SGHRS and YFSETQ. The CDR3 covers 14 residues. Here the CDR3 reads CASSAVQGPDTQYF. CDR3 coding DNA: TGCGCCAGCAGTGCGGTACAGGGGCCAGATACGCAGTATTTT.

This clonotype was detected only a few times. The J gene is TRBJ2-1, the V gene TRBV5-1; the D gene is possibly TRBD2 (5 bases). Germline CDR1 reads SGHRS; CDR2 reads YFSETQ. The CDR3 spans 15 residues. The ends were cut back, 0 bases at V and 4 bases at J, with 11 bases in the middle. The CDR3 here is CASSLELSGYNEQFF. The CDR3 DNA reads as TGCGCCAGCAGCTTGGAACTATCGGGATACAATGAGCAGTTCTTC.

The chain has TRBV6-5 and TRBJ1-1, with 12 bases matching TRBD1. The CDR3 covers 17 residues. In germline, CDR1 is MNHEY, CDR2 SVGAGI. After removal of 6 bases from V and 1 base from J, the junction contained 9 bases not matched to a gene. The CDR3, as DNA: TGTGCCAGCAGCTACGGGACAGGGGGCGTAAAGAACACTGAAGCTTTCTTT. Translated, it gives CASSYGTGGVKNTEAFF.

The V gene is TRBV13, the J gene TRBJ2-1; D ambiguous. Trimming took off 1 base at V and 7 bases at J, with 20 bases between the two ends. The CDR3 consists of 17 residues. Germline V gives CDR1 PRHDT, CDR2 FYEKMQ (reference sequence). DNA of the CDR3: TGTGCCAGCAGCTTAGTTCCCAAGTCTCCTCCTACAAATGAGCAGTTCTTC. It specifies CASSLVPKSPPTNEQFF.

V and J are TRBV20-1 and TRBJ1-6; D call uncertain. Germline loops: CDR1 DFQATT, CDR2 SNEGSKA (reference sequence). CDR3 length: 14 residues. Between the trimmed V and J ends, which lost 6 bases and 7 bases, there was a span of 16 bases. CDR3 in amino acids: CSARSEGGNSPLHF. CDR3 DNA: TGCAGTGCCCGCTCGGAGGGTGGGAATTCACCCCTCCACTTT.

The genes are TRBV6-1 and TRBJ2-4; TRBD1 aligns across 9 bases. The CDR3 consists of 17 residues. V lost 9 bases, J lost 0 bases, and 12 bases stayed unmatched. Per the germline V gene, CDR1 is MNHNS and CDR2 is SASEGT. The CDR3 sequence is CASETQQGALAKNIQYF. The CDR3 DNA follows: TGTGCCAGTGAGACCCAACAGGGGGCCTTAGCCAAAAACATTCAGTACTTC.

This clonotype has only a few counts. CDR3 residues: CSVRKTSGASNTGELFF. In DNA form, the CDR3 reads TGCAGCGTTCGGAAGACTAGCGGGGCCTCGAACACCGGGGAGCTGTTTTTT. The V gene is TRBV29-1, the J gene TRBJ2-2; 11 nucleotides line up with TRBD2. This CDR3 has 17 amino acids. Germline CDR1 SQVTM, CDR2 ANQGSEA. Trimming cost V 5 bases and J 0 bases; bases outside gene matches: 8.

This clonotype was counted only a few times. V is TRBV3-1 and J is TRBJ2-7; 8 positions agree with TRBD1. CDR1 and CDR2 from the germline V gene are LGHDT and YNNKEL (reference sequence). The CDR3 is 15 residues long. V lost 4 bases, J lost 2 bases, and 7 bases stayed unmatched. The CDR3 coding sequence is TGTGCCAGCAGCCGTCCCGGGACAGGAGCCTACGAGCAGTACTTC. As protein: CASSRPGTGAYEQYF.

The rearrangement uses TRBV5-1 and TRBJ2-7, with 8 positions matching TRBD2. V lost 0 bases, J lost 0 bases, and 5 bases stayed unmatched. This CDR3 contains 16 residues. Germline values: CDR1 SGHRS, CDR2 YFSETQ. Here the CDR3 DNA reads TGCGCCAGCAGCTTGGCTCCAGCGGGGGACTCCTACGAGCAGTACTTC. Its protein product is CASSLAPAGDSYEQYF.

The V call is TRBV24-1, the J call TRBJ2-3; weak D call: TRBD2 (5 bases). CDR1 KGHDR and CDR2 SFDVKD come from the germline V gene. V lost 2 bases and J lost 2, with 10 bases in between. CDR3 size: 15 residues. This CDR3 reads CATSDSREHTDTQYF. CDR3 nucleotides: TGTGCCACCAGTGATTCCCGGGAACACACAGATACGCAGTATTTT.

A word on this clonotype: Germline and junction disagree at one end, which may indicate a read error. CDR3 protein: CASPPGISGNTIYF. Written as DNA, the CDR3 is TGTGCCAGCCCACCAGGGATCTCTGGAAACACCATATATTTT. The chain employs TRBV18 and TRBJ1-3; D is perhaps TRBD1 (5 bases). Germline lookup yields CDR1 KGHSH and CDR2 LQKENI. The CDR3 contains 14 residues.

V and J are TRBV3-1 and TRBJ2-5, with D perhaps matching TRBD1 (5 bases). In germline, CDR1 is LGHDT, CDR2 YNNKEL (reference sequence). Trimming took 0 bases from V and 5 from J, leaving 13 bases between them. This CDR3 is 15 amino acids long. The CDR3 reads CASSQDLQGWETQYF. In DNA, the CDR3 is TGTGCCAGCAGCCAAGATCTGCAGGGCTGGGAGACCCAGTACTTC.